What follows are 19 T cell receptor beta chains derived from one specimen sequenced in a study of cytomegalovirus exposure and HLA in healthy donors. It was with 60 Vbeta and 13 Jbeta primers that the PCR ran. Data came from immunoSEQ multiplex PCR; TCRdb stores just in-frame clones and leaves some out. Seen here are about 270,000 clones, 65% to 85% observed once, and the top ten hold around 2%. The specimen sequenced was PBMCs. Source of these receptors: a female donor in good health and CMV-seronegative.

The V and J genes are TRBV10-3 and TRBJ2-5; D call uncertain. CDR3 length: 13 residues. The V end lost 2 bases, the J end lost 5 bases, and 9 bases lay between the germline ends. Germline V gene lookup returns CDR1 ENHRY and CDR2 SYGVKD. This CDR3 reads CAISEPPMETQYF. The CDR3 DNA is TGTGCCATCAGTGAGCCCCCCATGGAGACCCAGTACTTC.

The chain uses TRBV30 and TRBJ2-7; 8 nucleotides align to TRBD1. The CDR3 extends over 12 amino acids. The V segment lost 3 bases and the J segment 9 bases; nucleotides outside the gene matches: 7. The germline V gene has CDR1 GTSNPN and CDR2 SVGIG (reference sequence). The DNA for the CDR3 is TGTGCCTGGAGGGCTGGACAGGGTGTGCAGTACTTC. Its translation: CAWRAGQGVQYF.

A few counts support this clone. The J gene is TRBJ1-1, the V gene TRBV5-6; tentatively, D is TRBD1 (6 bases). V was cut by 3 bases and J by 1 base, with 13 bases left in between. The CDR3 sequence is 15 residues long. Germline V gene sequence: CDR1 SGHDT, CDR2 YYEEEE. CDR3 bases: TGTGCCAGCAGCTGGGGGGGCAGGAGGAACACTGAAGCTTTCTTT. Its translation is CASSWGGRRNTEAFF.

V is TRBV27 and J is TRBJ2-3; 7 nucleotides line up with TRBD2. The J segment lost 3 bases and the V segment lost 5 bases, leaving 20 bases of the junction unmatched. The CDR3 covers 19 residues. Germline V CDR1 and CDR2: MNHEY, SMNVEV (reference sequence). The chain's CDR3 is CASSPGTGGRGAWTDTQYF. Here the CDR3 DNA reads TGTGCCAGCAGTCCAGGGACTGGCGGGAGAGGGGCTTGGACAGATACGCAGTATTTT.

As DNA, the CDR3 is TGTGCCAGCAGCTTGATGGTTGGGGATAGCGGTAAGCAAACCTACGAGCAGTACTTC. This gives the protein CASSLMVGDSGKQTYEQYF. The rearrangement links TRBV5-6 to TRBJ2-7, with a possible D match to TRBD2 (6 bases). V lost 1 base and J 2 bases, leaving 25 bases between the germline ends. The germline V gene encodes CDR1 SGHDT and CDR2 YYEEEE. The CDR3 consists of 19 residues.

For the CDR3, the DNA is TGTGCCAGCAGCCTTTCCTTGACAGGGCATAATGAAAAACTGTTTTTT. Its protein product is CASSLSLTGHNEKLFF. The J gene is TRBJ1-4, the V gene TRBV13; 7 bases map to TRBD1. The junction had 10 bases not matched to a gene; V was cut back by 5 bases and J by 4 bases. Germline V gene sequence: CDR1 PRHDT, CDR2 FYEKMQ (reference sequence). The CDR3 consists of 16 residues. Combining the CDR3 with reference TRBV13 and TRBJ1-4 gives the whole variable domain AAGVIQSPRHLIKEKRETATLKCYPIPRHDTVYWYQQGPGQDPQFLISFYEKMQSDKGSIPDRFSAQQFSDYHSELNMSSLELGDSALYFCASSLSLTGHNEKLFFGSGTQLSVL.

The chain employs TRBV7-9 and TRBJ2-2; D gene uncertain. This CDR3 is built from 14 residues. Germline V lookup: CDR1 SEHNR, CDR2 FQNEAQ (reference sequence). With 6 bases removed from V and 0 bases from J, the gap between germline ends came to 8 bases. The CDR3 reads CASSPSANTGELFF. CDR3 nucleotide sequence: TGTGCCAGCAGTCCGAGCGCGAACACCGGGGAGCTGTTTTTT. The entire variable domain, with the rest obtained from reference TRBV7-9 and TRBJ2-2, is as follows: DTGVSQNPRHKITKRGQNVTFRCDPISEHNRLYWYRQTLGQGPEFLTYFQNEAQLEKSRLLSDRFSAERPKGSFSTLEIQRTEQGDSAMYLCASSPSANTGELFFGEGSRLTVL.

In this sample, this clone turned up once. This chain uses TRBV5-4 with TRBJ1-2, with D possibly being TRBD1 (6 bases). This CDR3 is 15 amino acids long. The germline gives CDR1 SGHNT, CDR2 YYREEE (reference sequence). Trimming stripped 5 bases from V and 4 bases from J, with 18 bases between. CDR3: CASSPGGRGVYGYTF. CDR3 DNA sequence: TGTGCCAGCAGTCCGGGGGGCAGAGGGGTCTATGGCTACACCTTC.

The CDR3 reads CASSPSGTGGEQYF. The CDR3 DNA sequence: TGTGCCAGCAGTCCATCGGGGACAGGGGGCGAGCAGTACTTC. This sequence joins TRBV6-1 and TRBJ2-5, with 11 bases that match TRBD1. TRBJ2-7 matches the DNA end more closely, so the J call is doubtful. This CDR3 contains 14 residues. Germline V gene lookup returns CDR1 MNHNS and CDR2 SASEGT.

This clone was picked up one time. The J gene is TRBJ2-7, the V gene TRBV28; D is possibly TRBD2 (6 bases). V gave up 4 bases and J gave up 2 bases, with 15 bases separating them. The CDR3 length is 15 residues. Germline CDR1 reads MDHEN; CDR2 reads SYDVKM. The chain's CDR3 is CASSSGTYRTYEQYF. The CDR3 coding sequence is TGTGCCAGCAGTTCCGGGACTTACAGAACCTACGAGCAGTACTTC.

This clone was observed a single time. V gene TRBV5-4 combines with J gene TRBJ2-7; possible D gene TRBD1, 6 bases. Germline CDR1 SGHNT, CDR2 YYREEE (reference sequence). With 4 bases removed from V and 6 bases from J, the gap between germline ends came to 11 bases. The CDR3 is 12 amino acids. Written as DNA, the CDR3 is TGTGCCAGCAGCCCGGACAGTTTCGAGCAGTACTTC. It encodes CASSPDSFEQYF.

This clone was found a few times. V gene TRBV5-4 combines with J gene TRBJ2-5; tentatively, D is TRBD1 (6 bases). Trimming took 2 bases from V and 5 from J, leaving 22 bases between them. This CDR3 has 17 residues. Germline values: CDR1 SGHNT, CDR2 YYREEE (reference sequence). CDR3 nucleotides: TGTGCCAGCAGCTTAGGGGGTACAATAGCAGTTACGGAGACCCAGTACTTC. It codes for CASSLGGTIAVTETQYF. The full variable domain, with the rest looked up from reference TRBV5-4 and TRBJ2-5, is ETGVTQSPTHLIKTRGQQVTLRCSSQSGHNTVSWYQQALGQGPQFIFQYYREEENGRGNFPPRFSGLQFPNYSSELNVNALELDDSALYLCASSLGGTIAVTETQYFGPGTRLLVL.

The chain recombines TRBV6-1 with TRBJ2-6; TRBD1 matches 7 bases. This CDR3 has 18 residues. With V trimmed by 3 bases and J by 0 bases, 8 bases remained unmatched. The germline gives CDR1 MNHNS, CDR2 SASEGT. CDR3 loop: CASSDLTGRVSGANVLTF. For the CDR3, the DNA is TGTGCCAGCAGTGACTTGACAGGGAGAGTCTCTGGGGCCAACGTCCTGACTTTC.

The rearrangement links TRBV28 to TRBJ2-3, with 10 bases aligning to TRBD1. V gave up 2 bases and J gave up 1 base; unmatched junction bases: 3. The germline gives CDR1 MDHEN, CDR2 SYDVKM. This CDR3 contains 16 residues. The CDR3 protein is CASSLTGTGGTDTQYF. CDR3 nucleotides: TGTGCCAGCAGTTTAACCGGGACAGGGGGCACAGATACGCAGTATTTT.

The chain recombines TRBV5-1 with TRBJ2-7, with D possibly being TRBD1 (6 bases). V lost 4 bases, J lost 3 bases, and 14 bases lay in between. Germline lookup yields CDR1 SGHRS and CDR2 YFSETQ. CDR3 length: 14 amino acids. This chain's CDR3 is CASSGGGQYYEQYF. CDR3 DNA sequence: TGCGCCAGCAGCGGTGGCGGACAGTACTACGAGCAGTACTTC.

The chain is built from TRBV5-1 and TRBJ2-7; 7 bases agree with TRBD1. The CDR3 length is 15 residues. The germline V gene encodes CDR1 SGHRS and CDR2 YFSETQ. Germline trimming cut 1 base from V and 0 bases from J; bases unmatched to any gene: 4. The CDR3: CASSLTTGSSYEQYF. For the CDR3, the DNA is TGCGCCAGCAGCTTGACGACAGGGAGCTCCTACGAGCAGTACTTC.

In DNA form, the CDR3 reads TGTGCCAGCAGCTTAGAGACTAGCGGGAGGGAGACCCAGTACTTC. Translated, it gives CASSLETSGRETQYF. This chain joins TRBV7-9 and TRBJ2-5; 13 nucleotides agree with TRBD2. The CDR3 spans 15 residues. The V segment lost 1 base and the J segment 5 bases; nucleotides outside the gene matches: 1. The germline gives CDR1 SEHNR, CDR2 FQNEAQ (reference sequence).

The J gene is TRBJ2-1, the V gene TRBV11-3; 10 bases fit TRBD2. CDR1 is SGHNT, CDR2 YENEEA, per germline. The CDR3 spans 15 residues. Losses at the gene ends were 3 bases for V and 5 bases for J; bases not matched to a gene: 4. The CDR3 loop is CASSFGLAVDNEQFF. DNA of the CDR3: TGTGCCAGCAGCTTCGGACTAGCGGTCGACAATGAGCAGTTCTTC.

The chain combines TRBV7-8 with TRBJ2-3, with 13 bases aligning to TRBD2. Germline trimming cut 5 bases from V and 0 bases from J; bases unmatched to any gene: 14. Germline V gene sequence: CDR1 SGHVS, CDR2 FQNEAQ. The CDR3 sequence is 20 residues long. CDR3 residues: CASSPRAGTSGVFSTDTQYF. The CDR3 nucleotides read TGTGCCAGCAGCCCCAGGGCCGGGACTAGCGGGGTTTTTAGCACAGATACGCAGTATTTT.